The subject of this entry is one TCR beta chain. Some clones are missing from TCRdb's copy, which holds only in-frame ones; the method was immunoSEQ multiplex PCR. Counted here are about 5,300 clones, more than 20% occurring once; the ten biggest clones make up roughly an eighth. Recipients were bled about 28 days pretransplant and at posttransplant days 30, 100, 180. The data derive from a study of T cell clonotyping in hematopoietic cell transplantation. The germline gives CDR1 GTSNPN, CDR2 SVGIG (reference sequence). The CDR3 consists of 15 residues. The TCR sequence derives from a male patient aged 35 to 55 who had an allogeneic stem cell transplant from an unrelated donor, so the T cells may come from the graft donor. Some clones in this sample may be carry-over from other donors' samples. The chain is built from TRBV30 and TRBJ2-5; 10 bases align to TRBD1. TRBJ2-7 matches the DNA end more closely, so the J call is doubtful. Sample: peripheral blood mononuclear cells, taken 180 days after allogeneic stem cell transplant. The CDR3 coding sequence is TGTGCCTGGAGCCACCTAGGGACAGGGGTCTACGAGCAGTACTTC. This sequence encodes CAWSHLGTGVYEQYF.